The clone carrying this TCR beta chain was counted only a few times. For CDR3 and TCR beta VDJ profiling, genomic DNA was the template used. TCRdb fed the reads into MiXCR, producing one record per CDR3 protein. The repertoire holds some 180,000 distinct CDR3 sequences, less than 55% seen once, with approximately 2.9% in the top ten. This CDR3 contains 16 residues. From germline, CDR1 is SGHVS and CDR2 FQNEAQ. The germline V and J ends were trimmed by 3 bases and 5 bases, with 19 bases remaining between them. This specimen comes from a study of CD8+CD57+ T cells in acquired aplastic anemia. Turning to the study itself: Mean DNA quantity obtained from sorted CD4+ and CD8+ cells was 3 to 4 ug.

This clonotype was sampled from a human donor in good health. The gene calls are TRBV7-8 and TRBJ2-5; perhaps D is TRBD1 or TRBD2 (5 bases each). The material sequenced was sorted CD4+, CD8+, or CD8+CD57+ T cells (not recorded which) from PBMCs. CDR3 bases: TGTGCCAGCAGCTTCGGTTTCGGGGCGCCGGACGAGACCCAGTACTTC. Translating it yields CASSFGFGAPDETQYF. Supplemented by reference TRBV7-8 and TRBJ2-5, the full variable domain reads GAGVSQSPRYKVAKRGQDVALRCDPISGHVSLFWYQQALGQGPEFLTYFQNEAQLDKSGLPSDRFFAERPEGSVSTLKIQRTQQEDSAVYLCASSFGFGAPDETQYFGPGTRLLVL.